This TCR beta chain was sequenced for a study of tumor and adjacent non-tumor tissue in lung cancer. The template was RNA from unsorted bulk tissue. This non-tumor lung sample came from over 3 cm beyond the tumor edge. TCRbeta libraries were built with three rounds of nested PCR, modified from ARM-PCR. TCRdb independently ran MiXCR on the multiplex PCR reads; one entry per CDR3 protein. Here the sample spans approximately 82,000 distinct CDR3 sequences, more than 65% being singletons. Germline V CDR1 and CDR2: LGHNA, YNFKEQ. The CDR3 is made up of 15 amino acids. V gave up 4 bases and J gave up 6 bases, with 16 bases separating them.

This TCR came from a man aged 70 or older with non-small cell lung cancer. The V call is TRBV4-2, the J call TRBJ2-1; tentatively, D is TRBD1 (5 bases). Sequencing used distant non-tumor lung tissue. CDR3 sequence: CASSPNQGYLNEQFF. The CDR3 DNA sequence: TGTGCCAGCAGCCCGAATCAGGGTTACCTCAATGAGCAGTTCTTC.